Listed below are T cell receptor beta chains from one sample, sequenced in a study of vaccination effects on CD4 cells after COVID-19. No antigen is known for these receptors. Assay used: immunoSEQ multiplex PCR; TCRdb lists only in-frame clones, some missing. Of fewer than 80,000 clones in the sample, about 74% were seen once. The starting material was CD4+ T cells from PBMCs cultured with HCoV-229E spike peptides, obtained after COVID-19 vaccination. Every receptor here comes from a human donor who received a COVID-19 vaccine. Both conserved end residues are part of each CDR3. Fields, in order: J gene, D gene, V gene, clone size, CDR3 length, CDR3 DNA, CDR3 protein. A D gene is named only where the DNA matches it firmly. Not every row has a clone size; where given, it reads once, few, many or a size class.

TRBJ2-2	-	TRBV5-4	-	13	TGTGCCAGCAGCTTTACAGGCACCGGGGAGCTGTTTTTT	CASSFTGTGELFF
TRBJ1-6	TRBD1	TRBV7-9	once	13	TGTGCCAGCCTGGGACAGGTCGATTCACCCCTCCACTTT	CASLGQVDSPLHF
TRBJ1-1	-	TRBV19	-	15	TGTGCCAGTAGTATTTGGGGTTCGGGGAAGACTGAAGCTTTCTTT	CASSIWGSGKTEAFF
TRBJ1-5	-	TRBV5-1	-	15	TGCGCCAGCAGCTTGGGGCAGGGCCCCAATCAGCCCCAGCATTTT	CASSLGQGPNQPQHF
TRBJ2-3	TRBD2	TRBV29-1	-	15	TGCAGCGTGATACTAGCGGGGGGGCGGACAGATACGCAGTATTTT	CSVILAGGRTDTQYF
TRBJ1-2	-	TRBV15	once	13	TGTGCCACCAGCAGACTACTCCTCTATGGCTACACCTTC	CATSRLLLYGYTF
TRBJ2-1	-	TRBV5-6	once	15	TGTGCCAGCAGCTTGGTTACCTTCACGGCGGGTGAGCAGTTCTTC	CASSLVTFTAGEQFF
TRBJ2-2	TRBD1	TRBV7-3	-	18	TGTGCCAGCAGCTTTGGGGACAGGGAGTTGACGGACACCGGGGAGCTGTTTTTT	CASSFGDRELTDTGELFF
TRBJ1-2	-	TRBV25-1	-	13	TGTGCCAGCAGTGACGGAGACAGCTATGGCTACACCTTC	CASSDGDSYGYTF
TRBJ1-3	TRBD1	TRBV15	once	13	TGTGCCACCAGCAGGGATCCCGGGACAGGCATATATTTT	CATSRDPGTGIYF
TRBJ1-2	-	TRBV28	-	13	TGTGCCAGCAGTCTCCGGCAACATAAAGGCTACACCTTC	CASSLRQHKGYTF
TRBJ1-1	-	TRBV6-2/TRBV6-3	-	14	TGTGCCAGCAGTTACCGCCTTGGGAACACTGAAGCTTTCTTT	CASSYRLGNTEAFF
TRBJ1-3	-	TRBV3-1/TRBV3-2	-	12	TGTGCCAGAAGGGTTTCTGGAAACACCATATATTTT	CARRVSGNTIYF
TRBJ1-2	-	TRBV14	few	15	TGTGCCAGCAGCCAAGGTTTAAGTAACAACTATGGCTACACCTTC	CASSQGLSNNYGYTF
TRBJ2-3	TRBD2	TRBV5-1	-	17	TGCGCCAGCAGCACCCGGACTAGCGGGGGGTTCACAGATACGCAGTATTTT	CASSTRTSGGFTDTQYF
TRBJ1-1	-	TRBV15	-	15	TGTGCCACCAGCAGAGGACAGTCGGCCAACACTGAAGCTTTCTTT	CATSRGQSANTEAFF
TRBJ1-6	-	TRBV6-2/TRBV6-3	-	15	TGTGCCAGCAGTTACTTGGGGCCTCAAGGTTCACCCCTCCACTTT	CASSYLGPQGSPLHF
TRBJ2-3	-	TRBV2	-	15	TGTGCCAGCAGGGGACAAGCGGGGAACACAGATACGCAGTATTTT	CASRGQAGNTDTQYF
TRBJ1-4	-	TRBV30	-	14	TGTGCCTGGGGGGCAGGGGCGGTTGGAGAAAAACTGTTTTTT	CAWGAGAVGEKLFF
TRBJ1-4	-	TRBV12-3/TRBV12-4	once	13	TGTGCCAGCAGTTTAGAAACTAATGAAAAACTGTTTTTT	CASSLETNEKLFF
TRBJ1-1	-	TRBV10-1	-	14	TGCGCCAGCAGTGACACAGGGAGGAACACTGAAGCTTTCTTT	CASSDTGRNTEAFF
TRBJ1-4	-	TRBV5-1	few	15	TGCGCCAGCAGCCTAGGCGGCGGAAGTAATGAAAAACTGTTTTTT	CASSLGGGSNEKLFF
TRBJ1-5	-	TRBV5-1	-	14	TGCGCCAGCAGCCCGGGGGTGAGCAATCAGCCCCAGCATTTT	CASSPGVSNQPQHF
TRBJ2-1	-	TRBV5-8	few	16	TGTGCCAGCCCCATTTTCTGGGGGAGTGAAGTCAATGAGCAGTTCTTC	CASPIFWGSEVNEQFF
TRBJ1-2	-	TRBV18	-	16	TGTGCCAGCTCCGGGGGGTCCGGACTCAGGGTCTATGGCTACACCTTC	CASSGGSGLRVYGYTF
TRBJ1-1	TRBD1	TRBV12-3/TRBV12-4	-	12	TGTGCCAGCTTACAGGGGGGTAGGGATGCTTTCTTT	CASLQGGRDAFF
TRBJ2-2	-	TRBV10-1	once	15	TGCGCCAGCAGTGAGTTTACCAGGGGTGCCGGGGAGCTGTTTTTT	CASSEFTRGAGELFF
TRBJ2-3	-	TRBV7-2	-	14	TGTGCCAGCAGCTCGTACCCGCAGACAGATACGCAGTATTTT	CASSSYPQTDTQYF
TRBJ2-2	-	TRBV18	few	14	TGTGCCAGCTCACCACAGGGGCTCGCCGGGGAGCTGTTTTTT	CASSPQGLAGELFF
TRBJ2-1	-	TRBV10-3	-	18	TGTGCCATCAGTGACTCTCAGGGGAGGAAAGGCAGGTACAATGAGCAGTTCTTC	CAISDSQGRKGRYNEQFF
TRBJ2-2	-	TRBV19	-	18	TGTGCCAGTAGTACCACCCGTAGACATTCCTCGAACACCGGGGAGCTGTTTTTT	CASSTTRRHSSNTGELFF
TRBJ1-1	-	TRBV7-9	-	11	TGTGCCAGCAGCTTATTCGGAGAAGCTTTCTTT	CASSLFGEAFF
TRBJ2-3	-	TRBV25-1	-	14	TGTGCCAGCAGTGAATTTTCGACCGCAGATACGCAGTATTTT	CASSEFSTADTQYF
TRBJ2-1	-	TRBV7-8	-	16	TGTGCCAGCAGCGTAAGGCCATCCGATTTTTACAATGAGCAGTTCTTC	CASSVRPSDFYNEQFF
TRBJ1-3	-	TRBV6-5	once	15	TGTGCCAGCAGCCGGGGTTCAAGCTCTGGAAACACCATATATTTT	CASSRGSSSGNTIYF
TRBJ2-1	-	TRBV18	-	15	TGTGCCAGCTCACCACCAGGCGGCGGGCACAATGAGCAGTTCTTC	CASSPPGGGHNEQFF
TRBJ1-2	-	TRBV2	-	13	TGTGCCAGCAGTGAACAGCAAGTCTATGGCTACACCTTC	CASSEQQVYGYTF
TRBJ2-1	TRBD2	TRBV11-3	once	20	TGTGCCAGCAGCTTAGGCGGTAGCGGGGGGGCCGCTTCTCGGTACAATGAGCAGTTCTTC	CASSLGGSGGAASRYNEQFF
TRBJ1-5	-	TRBV6-2/TRBV6-3	-	15	TGTGCCAGCAGTCGTGAGGGATTGGGCAATCAGCCCCAGCATTTT	CASSREGLGNQPQHF
TRBJ2-3	-	TRBV3-1/TRBV3-2	-	14	TGTGCCAGCAGCCCGGCTTTGTGGGGAGATACGCAGTATTTT	CASSPALWGDTQYF
TRBJ1-3	-	TRBV18	-	18	TGTGCCAGCTCACCCATCGGCGGGGGGGCTTACTCTGGAAACACCATATATTTT	CASSPIGGGAYSGNTIYF
TRBJ1-6	-	TRBV7-9	once	14	TGTGCCAGCAGCCCCCAGGGAAATAATTCACCCCTCCACTTT	CASSPQGNNSPLHF
TRBJ2-2	TRBD1	TRBV7-2	-	13	TGTGCCAGCAGCTTCACGTGGGGGACAGGGCTGTTTTTT	CASSFTWGTGLFF
TRBJ1-2	-	TRBV12-3/TRBV12-4	-	12	TGTGCCAGCAGTCCGCGGGAGGGCGGCTACACCTTC	CASSPREGGYTF
TRBJ1-2	-	TRBV29-1	few	14	TGCAGCGCTGGGGACCCTCCCGGGGACTATGGCTACACCTTC	CSAGDPPGDYGYTF
TRBJ1-2	-	TRBV30	-	13	TGTGCCTGGAGTGTTCACCTGGGGTATGGCTACACCTTC	CAWSVHLGYGYTF